Listed below are T cell receptor beta chains from one sample, sequenced in a study of T-cell memory formation after mild COVID-19. MiXCR, run by TCRdb on the 5' RACE reads, gives a single entry per CDR3 protein. The data show around 120,000 distinct CDR3 sequences, 15% to 20% seen once. Material for sequencing was PBMCs or a T cell subset sorted from them (not recorded which). The receptors here all came from an adult woman who had mild COVID-19 (a few samples of this study predate the infection). Cell type and time point are not known. The CDR3 runs from the conserved cysteine through the conserved F or W.

v_gene,j_gene,CDR3aa
TRBV12-3/TRBV12-4,TRBJ2-7,CASSPGGTGSSNEQYF
TRBV7-2,TRBJ2-2,CASSSFSELGELFF
TRBV4-1,TRBJ2-3,CASSQVGGLYTDTQYF
TRBV19,TRBJ2-1,CASSRARLAGGPVEQFF
TRBV6-2/TRBV6-3,TRBJ2-7,CASRKGLRGPSYEQYF
TRBV12-3/TRBV12-4,TRBJ2-3,CASSLSGNTDTQYF
TRBV12-3/TRBV12-4,TRBJ2-7,CASSFGREGSYEQYF
TRBV28,TRBJ2-2,CASLGSLNTGELFF
TRBV19,TRBJ2-7,CASSISSGGVYEQYF
TRBV7-9,TRBJ2-3,CASSWTGGERDTQYF
TRBV20-1,TRBJ1-1,CSARKTGLMSEAFF
TRBV12-3/TRBV12-4,TRBJ2-1,CASSLLLAGTWDEQFF
TRBV6-4,TRBJ2-2,CASSDWTGPTGELFF
TRBV18,TRBJ1-5,CASSPPMGSAQHF
TRBV18,TRBJ2-7,CASTEKAGGPHEQYF
TRBV20-1,TRBJ1-2,CSAAPTYGGLGYTF
TRBV6-2/TRBV6-3,TRBJ1-2,CASSYGTGHYGYTF
TRBV5-4,TRBJ2-5,CASSLALTSGWETQYF
TRBV5-4,TRBJ2-1,CASSLGGAGNEQFF
TRBV12-3/TRBV12-4,TRBJ1-1,CASSRDRGRSEAFF
TRBV6-6,TRBJ2-7,CATGGQSYEQYF
TRBV3-1,TRBJ1-1,CASSQDLGGHFVQAFF
TRBV9,TRBJ2-7,CASSVEAWDEQYF